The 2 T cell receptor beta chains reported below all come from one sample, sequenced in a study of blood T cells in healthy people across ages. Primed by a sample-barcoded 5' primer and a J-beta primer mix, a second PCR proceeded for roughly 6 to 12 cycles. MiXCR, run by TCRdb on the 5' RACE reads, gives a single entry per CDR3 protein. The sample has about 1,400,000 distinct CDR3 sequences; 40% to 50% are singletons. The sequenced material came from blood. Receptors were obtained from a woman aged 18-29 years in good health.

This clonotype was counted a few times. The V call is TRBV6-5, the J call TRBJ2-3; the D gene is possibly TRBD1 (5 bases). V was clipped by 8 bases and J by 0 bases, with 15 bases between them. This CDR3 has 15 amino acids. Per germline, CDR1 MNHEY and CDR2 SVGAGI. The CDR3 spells CASSRAGHSTDTQYF. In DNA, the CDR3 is TGTGCCAGCTCGCGTGCAGGGCATAGCACAGATACGCAGTATTTT.

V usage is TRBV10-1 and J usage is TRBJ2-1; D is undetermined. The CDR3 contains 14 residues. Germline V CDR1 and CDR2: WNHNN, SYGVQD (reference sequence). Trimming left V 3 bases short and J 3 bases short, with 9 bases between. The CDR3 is CASSERTDYNEQFF. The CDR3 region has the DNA TGCGCCAGCAGTGAAAGGACGGACTACAATGAGCAGTTCTTC.